This entry lists 6 T cell receptor beta chains sequenced from one sample in a study of high-grade serous ovarian cancer treatment subgroups. This table comes from immunoSEQ multiplex PCR, and its TCRdb copy is limited to in-frame clones, with some not included. The table lists over 2,500 clones, 75% of them singletons. Tumor samples were taken before definitive surgery or chemotherapy. The sequenced sample was tumor tissue. These receptors came from a human donor with high-grade serous ovarian cancer.

The chain employs TRBV7-9 and TRBJ2-1, with a possible D match to TRBD1 (6 bases). The germline V gene has CDR1 SEHNR and CDR2 FQNEAQ (reference sequence). The CDR3 has 14 residues. V lost 2 bases and J lost 5, with 10 bases in between. The CDR3 sequence: CASSLTQGDNEQFF. The CDR3 DNA reads as TGTGCCAGCAGCTTAACACAGGGAGACAATGAGCAGTTCTTC.

This chain connects TRBV27 to TRBJ1-1; D is uncertain. CDR1 is MNHEY and CDR2 is SMNVEV in the germline V gene (reference sequence). This CDR3 spans 15 amino acids. Trimming removed 6 bases from V and 2 bases from J, with 16 bases in between. Here the CDR3 reads CASSLSMMGNTEAFF. The DNA of the CDR3 is TGTGCCAGCAGCCTGAGCATGATGGGAAACACTGAAGCTTTCTTT.

By share, this clone ranks as large (0.1 to 1%). CDR3 DNA: TGTGCCAGCAGCTTAGCCCCGGGACAGCTCTCTGGAAACACCATATATTTT. Encoded protein: CASSLAPGQLSGNTIYF. The chain combines TRBV7-6 with TRBJ1-3; 7 nucleotides match TRBD1. Looked up from germline, CDR1 is SGHVS and CDR2 is FNYEAQ. Germline trimming cut 0 bases from V and 0 bases from J; bases unmatched to any gene: 5. CDR3 length: 17 residues.

V and J are TRBV18 and TRBJ2-3, with no clear D. There are 15 residues in the CDR3. V gave up 3 bases and J gave up 3 bases, with 13 bases separating them. Germline CDR1 and CDR2: KGHSH and LQKENI. The CDR3 spells CASSPVLGITDTQYF. The CDR3 DNA is TGTGCCAGCTCACCCGTCTTAGGAATTACAGATACGCAGTATTTT.

This chain links TRBV28 with TRBJ2-7, with D perhaps being TRBD1 or TRBD2 (5 bases each). The V and J ends lost 6 bases and 6 bases respectively, with 18 bases between them. Per germline, CDR1 MDHEN and CDR2 SYDVKM. The CDR3 has 14 residues. CDR3 nucleotide sequence: TGTGCCAGCAGCACCTACAGGACTTGGGGCGAGCAGTACTTC. Its translation: CASSTYRTWGEQYF.

The rearrangement uses TRBV7-7 and TRBJ1-2; D uncertain. Germline CDR1 reads SSHAT; CDR2 reads FNYEAQ (reference sequence). V gave up 5 bases and J gave up 1 base, with 17 bases separating them. The CDR3 totals 16 residues. CDR3 coding DNA: TGTGCCAGCAGCCAGGATTGGGATAACCATAACTATGGCTACACCTTC. Residues: CASSQDWDNHNYGYTF.